These 3 T cell receptor beta chains share one sample of origin, sequenced in a study of siplizumab effects on memory and regulatory T cells. What these receptors recognize is not known. The table came from immunoSEQ multiplex PCR; TCRdb's copy has only in-frame clones and leaves some out. The sample contains around 13,000 clones, less than 40% of which appear only once. Over a period of over five days at 37 degrees C, the mixed lymphocyte reaction cells were cocultured. The sample taken for sequencing was CFSE-low (dividing) CD8+ T cells sorted from an allogeneic mixed lymphocyte reaction. These receptors all stem from a human donor in good health; the cells came from an allogeneic mixed lymphocyte reaction.

V is TRBV30 and J is TRBJ2-1; unclear D gene. Germline lookup yields CDR1 GTSNPN and CDR2 SVGIG (reference sequence). Between the trimmed V and J ends, which lost 0 bases and 15 bases, there was a span of 15 bases. CDR3 length equals 12 residues. The CDR3: CAWSVVGGPGFF. In DNA form, the CDR3 reads TGTGCCTGGAGTGTTGTAGGCGGCCCTGGGTTCTTC.

As concerns this clone: A far bigger clonotype differs at one base, so this is likely a read error. Other DNA sequences in this specimen translate into the identical CDR3. The V gene is TRBV6-9, the J gene TRBJ1-2; D perhaps matches TRBD1 (6 bases). V was pared by 3 bases and J by 6 bases, with 11 bases between. CDR1 is MNHGY, CDR2 SVAAGI, per germline. The CDR3 contains 13 residues. The CDR3 DNA follows: TGTGCCAGCAGTTACGGGGGGGCTGATGGCTACACCTTC. This sequence encodes CASSYGGADGYTF.

The chain uses TRBV29-1 and TRBJ2-1, with D perhaps being TRBD1 or TRBD2 (5 bases each). The CDR3 totals 13 residues. Trimming took 5 bases from V and 6 from J, leaving 14 bases between them. The germline gives CDR1 SQVTM, CDR2 ANQGSEA. CDR3 sequence: CSVSGPIGNEQFF. In DNA, the CDR3 is TGCAGCGTTTCGGGACCGATCGGCAATGAGCAGTTCTTC.